This is a list of T cell receptor beta chains from one sample in a study of shared clonotypes between healthy human individuals. TCRdb's copy holds only in-frame clones and misses some; the assay was immunoSEQ multiplex PCR. Of about 2.1 million clones in the sample, 90% to 95% were seen once. Sequenced sample: naive CD8+ T cells from PBMCs. Receptors were obtained from a man aged 18 to 30 in good health. Some clones in this sample may be carry-over from other donors' samples. Each CDR3 is given with its conserved first and last residue. The D gene is left open where the match is weak. Not all rows give a size; the values are once, few, many and, for expanded clones, a class.

TRBJ2-7 TRBD1 14 - TRBV7-8 TGTGCCAGCAGCTTAACCCCAGGGGGCTACGAGCAGTACTTC CASSLTPGGYEQYF
TRBJ1-5 - 16 - TRBV27 TGTGCCAGCAGTTTATCGCTGGAATATAGCAATCAGCCCCAGCATTTT CASSLSLEYSNQPQHF
TRBJ2-1 - 15 - TRBV19 TGTGCCAGTAGTCCCCGGGACCGGGGGTACAATGAGCAGTTCTTC CASSPRDRGYNEQFF
TRBJ1-3 - 16 - TRBV28 TGTGCCAGCAGCGCCCTTGGGGACATCTCTGGAAACACCATATATTTT CASSALGDISGNTIYF
TRBJ2-1 TRBD1 15 - TRBV7-9 TGTGCCAGCAGCCCACCGGGACAGAATTACAATGAGCAGTTCTTC CASSPPGQNYNEQFF
TRBJ2-2 - 12 - TRBV6-5 TGTGCCAGCAGCCCCAATGGCGGGGAGCTGTTTTTT CASSPNGGELFF
TRBJ2-7 - 13 - TRBV9 TGTGCCAGCAGCCCGGGAAGCTCCTACGAGCAGTACTTC CASSPGSSYEQYF
TRBJ2-7 - 14 - TRBV28 TGTGCCAGCAGTTTGGGCCCCATCGCCTACGAGCAGTACTTC CASSLGPIAYEQYF
TRBJ2-5 - 15 - TRBV10-1 TGCGCCAGCAGTGTCTCCAAGACAGTACAAGAGACCCAGTACTTC CASSVSKTVQETQYF
TRBJ1-4 TRBD1 18 - TRBV28 TGTGCCAGCAGGGCCGGGACAGGGGCGCTTCTTGAGAATGAAAAACTGTTTTTT CASRAGTGALLENEKLFF
TRBJ1-2 - 12 once TRBV13 TGTGCCAGCAGCTTAGGCCTTCACAGCGGCACCTTC CASSLGLHSGTF
TRBJ2-7 - 14 - TRBV7-6 TGTGCCAGCAGCTTAGGTTGGGGTTCCTACGAGCAGTACTTC CASSLGWGSYEQYF
TRBJ2-5 TRBD1 13 - TRBV29-1 TGCAGCGCCACGGGACAGGGGCAAGAGACCCAGTACTTC CSATGQGQETQYF
TRBJ2-7 - 11 - TRBV7-8 TGTGCCAGCACAGGGTTGTGGGAGCAGTACTTC CASTGLWEQYF
TRBJ2-7 - 14 - TRBV7-2 TGTGCCAGCAGCCCGCGGGTAGGCTCCTACGAGCAGTACTTC CASSPRVGSYEQYF
TRBJ2-1 - 16 - TRBV7-6 TGTGCCAGCAGCTCCCGAGGGTTGACGGGGGACAATGAGCAGTTCTTC CASSSRGLTGDNEQFF
TRBJ2-2 - 14 - TRBV5-6 TGTGCCAGCAGCTTTGGGGTGGGAGTCGGGGAGCTGTTTTTT CASSFGVGVGELFF
TRBJ2-1 - 15 - TRBV29-1 TGCAGCGTTGCCCTTAGGGGGAAACACTACAATGAGCAGTTCTTC CSVALRGKHYNEQFF
TRBJ2-7 - 14 - TRBV11-2 TGTGCCAGCAGCTTAGTCGGGGTGGGTTACGAGCAGTACTTC CASSLVGVGYEQYF
TRBJ2-7 TRBD1 14 - TRBV29-1 TGCAGCGCCTCGGTAGGGGACAGCGTTTACGAGCAGTACTTC CSASVGDSVYEQYF
TRBJ2-7 TRBD2 17 - TRBV7-8 TGTGCCAGCAGCACACGACTAGCGGGACTTCCCTCCTACGAGCAGTACTTC CASSTRLAGLPSYEQYF
TRBJ2-1 - 19 - TRBV6-4 TGTGCCAGCAGTGACTCGACACTAAGTGGCAGGGCTCTGGGCAATGAGCAGTTCTTC CASSDSTLSGRALGNEQFF